This TCR beta chain was sequenced during a study of cytomegalovirus exposure and HLA in healthy donors. Study summary: Samples from HLA-typed donors yielded about 85 million unique TCRs in an early data release.

Points on this clone: Antigen unknown.

13 Jbeta primers and 60 Vbeta primers were used for the PCR. This table comes from immunoSEQ multiplex PCR, and its TCRdb copy is limited to in-frame clones, with some not included. This sample has approximately 97,000 clones, with about 69% found just once. Findings of the study overall: An analysis was carried out later, and it reportedly showed fewer N-insertions in an Asian-associated ancestry cluster than the approximately 670-donor mean. A list of 150 or so TCR beta chains associated with cytomegalovirus was given.

Specimen: PBMCs. This TCR came from a human donor in good health.

CDR3 bases: TGTGCCAGCAGGCCGGACAGGGCAAAGTCTGGTGGCTACACCTTC. Protein: CASRPDRAKSGGYTF. The V and J genes are TRBV28 and TRBJ1-2; 8 positions agree with TRBD1. Losses at the gene ends were 6 bases for V and 7 bases for J; bases not matched to a gene: 13. Germline CDR1 is MDHEN and CDR2 is SYDVKM. The CDR3 contains 15 residues.